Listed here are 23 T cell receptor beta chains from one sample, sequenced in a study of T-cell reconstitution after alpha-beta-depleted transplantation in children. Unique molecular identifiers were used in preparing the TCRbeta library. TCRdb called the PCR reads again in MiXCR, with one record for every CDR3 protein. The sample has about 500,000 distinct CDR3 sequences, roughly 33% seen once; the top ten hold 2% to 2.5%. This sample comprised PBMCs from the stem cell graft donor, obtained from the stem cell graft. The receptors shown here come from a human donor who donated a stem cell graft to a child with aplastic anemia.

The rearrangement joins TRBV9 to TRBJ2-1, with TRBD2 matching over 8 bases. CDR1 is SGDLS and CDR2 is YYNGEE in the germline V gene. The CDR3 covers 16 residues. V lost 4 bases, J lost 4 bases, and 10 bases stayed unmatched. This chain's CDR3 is CASSLLAGLIYNEQFF. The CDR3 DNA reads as TGTGCCAGCAGCCTTTTAGCGGGACTCATATACAATGAGCAGTTCTTC.

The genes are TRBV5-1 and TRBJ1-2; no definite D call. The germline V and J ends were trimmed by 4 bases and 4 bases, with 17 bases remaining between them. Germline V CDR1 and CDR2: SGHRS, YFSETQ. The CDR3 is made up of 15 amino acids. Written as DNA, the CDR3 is TGCGCCAGCAGCCAGGACGGAACTCTGGGCTATGGCTACACCTTC. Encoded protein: CASSQDGTLGYGYTF.

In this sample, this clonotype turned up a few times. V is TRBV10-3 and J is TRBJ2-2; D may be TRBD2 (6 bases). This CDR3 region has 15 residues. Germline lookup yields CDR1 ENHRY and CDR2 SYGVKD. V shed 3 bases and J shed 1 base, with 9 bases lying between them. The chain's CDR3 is CAISDSGGNTGELFF. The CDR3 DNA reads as TGTGCCATCAGTGATTCCGGGGGGAACACCGGGGAGCTGTTTTTT.

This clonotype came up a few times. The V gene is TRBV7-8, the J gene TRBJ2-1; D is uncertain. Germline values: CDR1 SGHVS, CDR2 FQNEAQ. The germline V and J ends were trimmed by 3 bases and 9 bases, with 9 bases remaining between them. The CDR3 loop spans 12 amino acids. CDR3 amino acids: CASSFTSGEQFF. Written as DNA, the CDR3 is TGTGCCAGCAGCTTTACATCCGGTGAGCAGTTCTTC. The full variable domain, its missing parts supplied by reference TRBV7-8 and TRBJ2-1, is GAGVSQSPRYKVAKRGQDVALRCDPISGHVSLFWYQQALGQGPEFLTYFQNEAQLDKSGLPSDRFFAERPEGSVSTLKIQRTQQEDSAVYLCASSFTSGEQFFGPGTRLTVL.

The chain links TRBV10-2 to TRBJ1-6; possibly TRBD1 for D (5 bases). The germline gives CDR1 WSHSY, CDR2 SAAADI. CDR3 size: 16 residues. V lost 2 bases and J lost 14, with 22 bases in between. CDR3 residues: CASSESAGTSIRALHF. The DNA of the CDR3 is TGCGCCAGCAGTGAGAGTGCCGGGACCTCTATTAGAGCCCTCCACTTT.

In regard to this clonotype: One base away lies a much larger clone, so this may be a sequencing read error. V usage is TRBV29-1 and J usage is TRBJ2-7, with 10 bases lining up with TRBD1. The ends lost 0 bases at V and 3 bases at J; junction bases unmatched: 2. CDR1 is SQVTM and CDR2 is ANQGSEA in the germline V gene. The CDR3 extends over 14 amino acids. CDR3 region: CSVEEGTGVYEQYF. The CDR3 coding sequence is TGCAGCGTTGAAGAGGGGACAGGGGTCTACGAGCAGTACTTC.

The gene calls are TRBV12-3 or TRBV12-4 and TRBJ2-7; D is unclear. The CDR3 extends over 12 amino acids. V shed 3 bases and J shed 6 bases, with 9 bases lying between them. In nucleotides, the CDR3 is TGTGCCAGCAGTTTTGGCCTGGGCGAGCAGTACTTC. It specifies CASSFGLGEQYF.

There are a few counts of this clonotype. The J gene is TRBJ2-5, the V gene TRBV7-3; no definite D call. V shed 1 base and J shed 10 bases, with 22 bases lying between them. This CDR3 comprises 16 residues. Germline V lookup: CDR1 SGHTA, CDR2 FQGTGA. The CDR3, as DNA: TGTGCCAGCAGCTTAAATCGGAGCCCTCCGGTTTGGGGCCAGTACTTC. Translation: CASSLNRSPPVWGQYF.

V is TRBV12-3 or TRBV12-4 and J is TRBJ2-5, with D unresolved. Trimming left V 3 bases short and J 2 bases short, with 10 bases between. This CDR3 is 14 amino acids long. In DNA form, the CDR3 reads TGTGCCAGCAGTTTTGACTGGTCTCAAGAGACCCAGTACTTC. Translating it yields CASSFDWSQETQYF.

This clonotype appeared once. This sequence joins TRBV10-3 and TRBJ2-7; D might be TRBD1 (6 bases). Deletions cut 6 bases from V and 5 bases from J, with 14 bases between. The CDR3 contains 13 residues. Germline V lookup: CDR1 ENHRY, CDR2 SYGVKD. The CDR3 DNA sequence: TGTGCCATCAGACAAGAAGGGGGAAACGAGCAGTACTTC. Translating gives CAIRQEGGNEQYF.

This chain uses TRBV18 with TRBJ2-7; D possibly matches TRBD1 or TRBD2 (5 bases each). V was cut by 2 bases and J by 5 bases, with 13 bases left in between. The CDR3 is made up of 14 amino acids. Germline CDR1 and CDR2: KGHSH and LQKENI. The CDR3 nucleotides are TGTGCCAGCTCACCAGGAGCAGGGACGAACGAGCAGTACTTC. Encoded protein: CASSPGAGTNEQYF.

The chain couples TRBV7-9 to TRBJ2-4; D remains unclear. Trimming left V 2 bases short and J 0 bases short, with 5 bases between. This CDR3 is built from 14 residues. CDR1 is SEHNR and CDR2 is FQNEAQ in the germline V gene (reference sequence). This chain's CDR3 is CASSLTVAKNIQYF. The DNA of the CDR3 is TGTGCCAGCAGCTTAACAGTAGCCAAAAACATTCAGTACTTC.

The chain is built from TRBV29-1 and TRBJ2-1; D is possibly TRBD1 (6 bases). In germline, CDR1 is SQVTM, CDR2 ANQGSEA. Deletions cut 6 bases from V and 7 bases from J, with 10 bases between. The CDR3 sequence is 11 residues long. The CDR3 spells CSVVTGNEQFF. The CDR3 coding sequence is TGCAGCGTGGTGACAGGAAATGAGCAGTTCTTC.

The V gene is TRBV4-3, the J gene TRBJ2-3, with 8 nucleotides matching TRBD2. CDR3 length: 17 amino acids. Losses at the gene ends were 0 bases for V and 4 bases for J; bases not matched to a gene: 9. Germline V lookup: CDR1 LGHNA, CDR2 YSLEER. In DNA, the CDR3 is TGCGCCAGCAGCCAAGAAGGTGGGCGGGAGGTTCCAGATACGCAGTATTTT. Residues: CASSQEGGREVPDTQYF.

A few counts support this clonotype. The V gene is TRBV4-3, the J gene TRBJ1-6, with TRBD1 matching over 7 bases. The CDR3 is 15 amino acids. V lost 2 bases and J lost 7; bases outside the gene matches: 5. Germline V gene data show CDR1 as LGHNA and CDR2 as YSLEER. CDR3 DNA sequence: TGCGCCAGCAGCCAAACCGGGACAGCGAATTCACCCCTCCACTTT. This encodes CASSQTGTANSPLHF.

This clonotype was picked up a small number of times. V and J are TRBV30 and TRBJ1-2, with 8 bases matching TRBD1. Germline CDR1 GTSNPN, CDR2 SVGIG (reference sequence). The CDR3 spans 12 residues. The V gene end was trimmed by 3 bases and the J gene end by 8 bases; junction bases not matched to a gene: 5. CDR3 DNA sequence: TGTGCCTGGAGGCCCCCAGGGGGCGGCTACACCTTC. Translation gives CAWRPPGGGYTF.

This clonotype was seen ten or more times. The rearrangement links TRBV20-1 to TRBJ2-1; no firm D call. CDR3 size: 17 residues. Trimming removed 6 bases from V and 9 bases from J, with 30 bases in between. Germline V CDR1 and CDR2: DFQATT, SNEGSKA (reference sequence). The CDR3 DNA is TGCAGTGCCCTCCCCGAGGAGTCGTTCCACCTTTTTGGTGAGCAGTTCTTC. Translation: CSALPEESFHLFGEQFF.

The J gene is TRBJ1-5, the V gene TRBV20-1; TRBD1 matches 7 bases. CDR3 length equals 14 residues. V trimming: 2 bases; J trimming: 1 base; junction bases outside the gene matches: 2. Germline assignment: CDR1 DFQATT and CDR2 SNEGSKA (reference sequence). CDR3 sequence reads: CSARRGQSNQPQHF. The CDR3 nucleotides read TGCAGTGCTAGAAGGGGACAGAGCAATCAGCCCCAGCATTTT.

The CDR3 region has the DNA TGTGCCAGTACCACGCCAGGGGGACCGCTCTATGGCTACACCTTC. Residues: CASTTPGGPLYGYTF. V usage is TRBV19 and J usage is TRBJ1-2, with 7 bases matching TRBD1. V gave up 7 bases and J gave up 4 bases; unmatched junction bases: 12. The CDR3 is 15 amino acids. The germline CDR1 and CDR2 sequences are LNHDA and SQIVND (reference sequence).

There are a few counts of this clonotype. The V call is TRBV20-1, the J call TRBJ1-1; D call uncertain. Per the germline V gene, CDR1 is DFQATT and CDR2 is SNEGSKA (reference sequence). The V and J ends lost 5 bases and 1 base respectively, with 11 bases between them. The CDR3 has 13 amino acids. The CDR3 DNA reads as TGCAGTGCTTTTAGGACGCGGAACACTGAAGCTTTCTTT. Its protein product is CSAFRTRNTEAFF.

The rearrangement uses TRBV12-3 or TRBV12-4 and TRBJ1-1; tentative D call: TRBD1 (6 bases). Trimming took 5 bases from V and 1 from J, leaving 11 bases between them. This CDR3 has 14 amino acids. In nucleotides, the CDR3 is TGTGCCAGCAGTCCCACGACAGGGAACACTGAAGCTTTCTTT. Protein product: CASSPTTGNTEAFF.

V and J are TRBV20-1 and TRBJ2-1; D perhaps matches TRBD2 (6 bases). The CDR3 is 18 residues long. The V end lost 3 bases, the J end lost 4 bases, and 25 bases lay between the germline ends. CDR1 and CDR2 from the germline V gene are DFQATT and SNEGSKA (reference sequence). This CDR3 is CSASTLGPPRDVYNEQFF. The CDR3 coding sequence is TGCAGTGCTAGCACCTTAGGGCCCCCGCGGGATGTTTACAATGAGCAGTTCTTC.

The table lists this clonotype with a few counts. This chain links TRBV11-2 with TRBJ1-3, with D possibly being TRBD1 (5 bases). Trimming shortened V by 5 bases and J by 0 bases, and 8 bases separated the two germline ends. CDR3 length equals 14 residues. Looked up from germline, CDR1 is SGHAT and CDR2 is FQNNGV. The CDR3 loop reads CASSQDTSGNTIYF. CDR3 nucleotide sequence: TGTGCCAGCAGCCAGGACACCTCTGGAAACACCATATATTTT.